A selection of T cell receptor beta chains follows, all from one sample in a study of T-cell memory formation after mild COVID-19. TCRdb recomputed calls from the 5' RACE reads with MiXCR, one row per CDR3 protein. This table holds around 450,000 distinct CDR3 sequences, 20% found once. The sample comprised PBMCs or a T cell subset sorted from them (not recorded which). All receptors derive from an adult woman who had mild COVID-19 (a few samples of this study predate the infection). Cell type and time point are not known. The CDR3 runs from the conserved cysteine through the conserved F or W. A D gene is named only where the DNA matches it firmly. Some rows have no size entry. The others give once, few or many, or a class for an expanded clone.

j_gene: TRBJ2-2
d_gene: TRBD2
abundance: few
v_gene: TRBV4-1
CDR3nt: TGCGCCAGCAGCCAACCATGGACTAGCGCAACCGGGGAGCTGTTTTTT
CDR3aa: CASSQPWTSATGELFF

j_gene: TRBJ1-2
d_gene: TRBD1
abundance: many
v_gene: TRBV3-1
CDR3nt: TGTGCCAGCAGCCAAATGTGGGACAGATCTAACTATGGCTACACCTTC
CDR3aa: CASSQMWDRSNYGYTF

j_gene: TRBJ2-1
d_gene: -
abundance: many
v_gene: TRBV2
CDR3nt: TGTGCCAGTTCGGGCTCCTACAATGAGCAGTTCTTC
CDR3aa: CASSGSYNEQFF

j_gene: TRBJ2-5
d_gene: TRBD1
abundance: few
v_gene: TRBV29-1
CDR3nt: TGCAGCGTTCCCGACAGGGACGGGTCGGAGACCCAGTACTTC
CDR3aa: CSVPDRDGSETQYF

j_gene: TRBJ2-2
d_gene: -
abundance: -
v_gene: TRBV5-4
CDR3nt: TGTGCCAGCAGCGAGAACACCGGGGAGCTGTTTTTT
CDR3aa: CASSENTGELFF

j_gene: TRBJ2-2
d_gene: -
abundance: -
v_gene: TRBV18
CDR3nt: TGTGCCAGCTCACCCTCATGGGAGCGGAGGTCCTCCGGGGAGCTGTTTTTT
CDR3aa: CASSPSWERRSSGELFF

j_gene: TRBJ2-7
d_gene: TRBD1
abundance: -
v_gene: TRBV27
CDR3nt: TGTGCCAGCAGTCAACGGACAGGGGGCCACGAGCAGTACTTC
CDR3aa: CASSQRTGGHEQYF

j_gene: TRBJ1-1
d_gene: -
abundance: few
v_gene: TRBV2
CDR3nt: TGTGCCAGCACTCCGGGACTGAACACTGAAGCTTTCTTT
CDR3aa: CASTPGLNTEAFF

j_gene: TRBJ2-3
d_gene: TRBD2
abundance: -
v_gene: TRBV6-4
CDR3nt: TGTGCCAGCAGCCAGGACGGACTAGCGGGAGGGCGTTCAGATACGCAGTATTTT
CDR3aa: CASSQDGLAGGRSDTQYF

j_gene: TRBJ2-5
d_gene: TRBD1
abundance: -
v_gene: TRBV2
CDR3nt: TGTGCCAGCTTCCGGGACAGTAGCCAGGAGACCCAGTACTTC
CDR3aa: CASFRDSSQETQYF

j_gene: TRBJ2-7
d_gene: -
abundance: many
v_gene: TRBV7-9
CDR3nt: TGTGCCAGCAGCCAAAGCCCGAGAGACGAGCAGTACTTC
CDR3aa: CASSQSPRDEQYF

j_gene: TRBJ1-1
d_gene: -
abundance: few
v_gene: TRBV4-2
CDR3nt: TGTGCCAGCAGCCAAGATCCCAGCAGGGTGAACACTGAAGCTTTCTTT
CDR3aa: CASSQDPSRVNTEAFF

j_gene: TRBJ2-7
d_gene: -
abundance: -
v_gene: TRBV21-1
CDR3nt: TGTGCCAGCAGCAAAGGACGGACCATCTACGAGCAGTACTTC
CDR3aa: CASSKGRTIYEQYF

j_gene: TRBJ2-5
d_gene: -
abundance: few
v_gene: TRBV18
CDR3nt: TGTGCCAGCTCCGGGGATCGAGAGACCCAGTACTTC
CDR3aa: CASSGDRETQYF

j_gene: TRBJ2-5
d_gene: -
abundance: few
v_gene: TRBV5-1
CDR3nt: TGCGCCAGCAGCTCGACCATAGGAGAGACCCAGTACTTC
CDR3aa: CASSSTIGETQYF

j_gene: TRBJ2-1
d_gene: TRBD2
abundance: few
v_gene: TRBV20-1
CDR3nt: TGCAGTGCTAGGATTAGCGGGGTCTACAATGAGCAGTTCTTC
CDR3aa: CSARISGVYNEQFF

j_gene: TRBJ1-4
d_gene: -
abundance: -
v_gene: TRBV9
CDR3nt: TGTGCCAGCAGCGTAGCGGCCTCTAATGAAAAACTGTTTTTT
CDR3aa: CASSVAASNEKLFF

j_gene: TRBJ2-1
d_gene: TRBD2
abundance: many
v_gene: TRBV5-1
CDR3nt: TGCGCCAGCAGCTTCGCGGGGGGGCCGAGGAATGAGCAGTTCTTC
CDR3aa: CASSFAGGPRNEQFF

j_gene: TRBJ2-3
d_gene: -
abundance: -
v_gene: TRBV20-1
CDR3nt: TGCAGTGCTAGTCGCCCGGAAGGTTCAGATACGCAGTATTTT
CDR3aa: CSASRPEGSDTQYF

j_gene: TRBJ2-2
d_gene: -
abundance: -
v_gene: TRBV12-3/TRBV12-4
CDR3nt: TGTGCCAGCAGTTCCCTGGGGGCCACCGGGGAGCTGTTTTTT
CDR3aa: CASSSLGATGELFF

j_gene: TRBJ2-3
d_gene: -
abundance: -
v_gene: TRBV9
CDR3nt: TGTGCCAGCAGCGTTACGACAGGACTTAGCACAGATACGCAGTATTTT
CDR3aa: CASSVTTGLSTDTQYF

j_gene: TRBJ2-1
d_gene: -
abundance: -
v_gene: TRBV6-2/TRBV6-3
CDR3nt: TGTGCCAGCAGTTACGGGGGGGCCGGGTACGTTGAGCAGTTCTTC
CDR3aa: CASSYGGAGYVEQFF

j_gene: TRBJ2-7
d_gene: -
abundance: -
v_gene: TRBV27
CDR3nt: TGTGCCAGCAGGGGCCGCCGGGGGCCCTCCTACGAGCAGTACTTC
CDR3aa: CASRGRRGPSYEQYF

j_gene: TRBJ1-5
d_gene: -
abundance: -
v_gene: TRBV12-3/TRBV12-4
CDR3nt: TGTGCCAGCAGTCGCCGAGACAGGACTCCATTTTATAGCAATCAGCCCCAGCATTTT
CDR3aa: CASSRRDRTPFYSNQPQHF

j_gene: TRBJ2-7
d_gene: TRBD2
abundance: -
v_gene: TRBV18
CDR3nt: TGTGCCAGCTCACCTAGACTAGCGGGAGGCTCCGAGCAGTACTTC
CDR3aa: CASSPRLAGGSEQYF

j_gene: TRBJ2-3
d_gene: -
abundance: few
v_gene: TRBV5-1
CDR3nt: TGCGCCAGCGGGCGGAAGCTAGATACAGATACGCAGTATTTT
CDR3aa: CASGRKLDTDTQYF

j_gene: TRBJ1-6
d_gene: -
abundance: -
v_gene: TRBV7-2
CDR3nt: TGTGCCAGCAGCTTAATCGGCAATAATTCACCCCTCCACTTT
CDR3aa: CASSLIGNNSPLHF

j_gene: TRBJ1-1
d_gene: -
abundance: -
v_gene: TRBV7-9
CDR3nt: TGTGCCAGCAGCTCGCATTCGACAGTGCCTAGGACTGAAGCTTTCTTT
CDR3aa: CASSSHSTVPRTEAFF

j_gene: TRBJ2-1
d_gene: TRBD2
abundance: -
v_gene: TRBV15
CDR3nt: TGTGCCACCAGCAGAGAAGGACTAGGGTTCAATGAGCAGTTCTTC
CDR3aa: CATSREGLGFNEQFF

j_gene: TRBJ1-2
d_gene: -
abundance: -
v_gene: TRBV20-1
CDR3nt: TGCAGTGCTAGGGGCCAGCAGGGCTATGGCTACACCTTC
CDR3aa: CSARGQQGYGYTF

j_gene: TRBJ2-1
d_gene: -
abundance: many
v_gene: TRBV30
CDR3nt: TGTGCCTGGAACAGGGAGGGTAACAATGAGCAGTTCTTC
CDR3aa: CAWNREGNNEQFF

j_gene: TRBJ2-1
d_gene: -
abundance: few
v_gene: TRBV7-8
CDR3nt: TGTGCCAGCTACCTAGGGGGGACCTACAATGAGCAGTTCTTC
CDR3aa: CASYLGGTYNEQFF